This TCR beta chain appears in the sequencing data of a study of shared clonotypes between healthy human individuals. Study-level information: A donor's plate count was three for CD4 naive and three for CD4 memory; CD8 naive had two and CD8 memory one.

General study results and limits: On the whole, naive subsets had larger estimated richness than memory subsets had. Compared with clonotypes that all four donors shared, non-shared clonotypes had lower generation probabilities. A few donors had about 5% of their naive CD4 clonotypes in common.

Comment on this clone: The target antigen is unknown. This same CDR3 is encoded by further DNA sequences in the sample.

CDR1 is SEHNR and CDR2 is FQNEAQ in the germline V gene (reference sequence). The CDR3 loop spans 16 amino acids. The trim removed 1 base at V and 0 bases at J, leaving 2 bases unmatched. Sequencing was performed with immunoSEQ multiplex PCR; in TCRdb, only in-frame clones are kept and a portion is missing. Of around 2,000,000 clones listed, about 95% are singletons. CD45RO-negative CD8 cells positively selected for CCR7 made up the naive population, which excluded terminally differentiated effector memory CD45RA+ cells. The rearrangement links TRBV7-9 to TRBJ1-3; 8 nucleotides align to TRBD1. The clonotype comes from a man aged 18 to 29 in good health. What was sequenced was naive CD8+ T cells sorted from blood. DNA for the CDR3: TGTGCCAGCAGCTTAGTGGGGACAGGCTCTGGAAACACCATATATTTT. Protein sequence: CASSLVGTGSGNTIYF. The full variable domain, rest sourced from reference TRBV7-9 and TRBJ1-3, is DTGVSQNPRHKITKRGQNVTFRCDPISEHNRLYWYRQTLGQGPEFLTYFQNEAQLEKSRLLSDRFSAERPKGSFSTLEIQRTEQGDSAMYLCASSLVGTGSGNTIYFGEGSWLTVV.